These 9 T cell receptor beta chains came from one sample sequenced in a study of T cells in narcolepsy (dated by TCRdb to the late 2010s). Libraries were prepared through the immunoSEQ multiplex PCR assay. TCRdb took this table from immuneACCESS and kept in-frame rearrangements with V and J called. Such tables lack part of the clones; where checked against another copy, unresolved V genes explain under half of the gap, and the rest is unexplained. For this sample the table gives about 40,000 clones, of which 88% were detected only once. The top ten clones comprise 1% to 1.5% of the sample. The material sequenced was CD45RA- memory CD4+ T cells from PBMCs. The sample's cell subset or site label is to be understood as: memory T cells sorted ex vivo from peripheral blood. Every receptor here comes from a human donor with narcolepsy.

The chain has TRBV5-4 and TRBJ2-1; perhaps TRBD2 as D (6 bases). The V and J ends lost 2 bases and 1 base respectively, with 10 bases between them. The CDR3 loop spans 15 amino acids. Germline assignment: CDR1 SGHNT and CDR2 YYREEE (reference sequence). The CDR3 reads CASSLPGGSYNEQFF. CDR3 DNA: TGTGCCAGCAGCTTACCCGGGGGATCCTACAATGAGCAGTTCTTC.

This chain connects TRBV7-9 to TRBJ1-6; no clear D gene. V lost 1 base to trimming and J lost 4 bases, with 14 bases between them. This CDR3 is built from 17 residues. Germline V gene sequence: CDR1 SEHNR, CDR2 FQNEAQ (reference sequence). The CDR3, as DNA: TGTGCCAGCAGCTTAGGGCGTGGTCTGGTTTATAATTCACCCCTCCACTTT. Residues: CASSLGRGLVYNSPLHF.

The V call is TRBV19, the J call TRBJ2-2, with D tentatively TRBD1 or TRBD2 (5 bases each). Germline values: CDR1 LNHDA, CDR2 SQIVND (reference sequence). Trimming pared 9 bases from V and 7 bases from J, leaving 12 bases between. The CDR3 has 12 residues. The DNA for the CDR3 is TGTGCCAGCAGCCGGGGCGGCGGGGAGCTGTTTTTT. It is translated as CASSRGGGELFF.

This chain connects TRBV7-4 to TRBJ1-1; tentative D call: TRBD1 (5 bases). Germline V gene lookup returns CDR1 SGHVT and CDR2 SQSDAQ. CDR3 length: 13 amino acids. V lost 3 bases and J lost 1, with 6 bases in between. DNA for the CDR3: TGTGCCAGCAGCTTCGGGGCGAACACTGAAGCTTTCTTT. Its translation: CASSFGANTEAFF. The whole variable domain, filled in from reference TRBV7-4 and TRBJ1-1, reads GAGVSQSPRYKVAKRGRDVALRCDSISGHVTLYWYRQTLGQGSEVLTYSQSDAQRDKSGRPSGRFSAERPERSVSTLKIQRTEQGDSAVYLCASSFGANTEAFFGQGTRLTVV.

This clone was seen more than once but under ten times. The CDR3 sequence is CASSPEPVGEQFF. Written as DNA, the CDR3 is TGCGCCAGCAGCCCCGAGCCGGTGGGGGAGCAGTTCTTC. V usage is TRBV5-1 and J usage is TRBJ2-1; the D is unclear. The CDR3 extends over 13 amino acids. CDR1 is SGHRS, CDR2 YFSETQ, per germline. Trimming left V 4 bases short and J 10 bases short, with 15 bases between.

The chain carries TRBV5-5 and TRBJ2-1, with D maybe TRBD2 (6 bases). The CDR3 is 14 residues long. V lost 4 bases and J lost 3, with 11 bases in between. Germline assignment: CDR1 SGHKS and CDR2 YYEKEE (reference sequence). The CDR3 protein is CASSRRDRYNEQFF. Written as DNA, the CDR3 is TGTGCCAGCAGCCGGCGGGACCGCTACAATGAGCAGTTCTTC.

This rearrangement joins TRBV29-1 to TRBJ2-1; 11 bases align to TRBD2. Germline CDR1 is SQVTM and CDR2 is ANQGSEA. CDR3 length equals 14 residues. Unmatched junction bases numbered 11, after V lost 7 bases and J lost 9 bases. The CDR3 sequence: CSGKIAGGLGEQFF. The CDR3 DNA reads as TGCAGCGGGAAAATAGCGGGAGGGCTGGGTGAGCAGTTCTTC.

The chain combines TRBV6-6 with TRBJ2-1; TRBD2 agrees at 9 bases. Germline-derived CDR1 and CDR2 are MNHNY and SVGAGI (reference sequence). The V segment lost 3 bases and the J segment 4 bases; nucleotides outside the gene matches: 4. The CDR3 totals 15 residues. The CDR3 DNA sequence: TGTGCCAGCAGTTATTTGGCGGGAGGGTACAATGAGCAGTTCTTC. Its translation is CASSYLAGGYNEQFF.

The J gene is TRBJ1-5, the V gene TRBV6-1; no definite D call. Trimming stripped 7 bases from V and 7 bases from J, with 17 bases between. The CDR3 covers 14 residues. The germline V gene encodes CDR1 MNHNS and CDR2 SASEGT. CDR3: CASTSRLGNQPQHF. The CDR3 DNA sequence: TGTGCCAGCACCTCGCGTTTGGGGAACCAGCCCCAGCATTTT.